This T cell receptor beta chain was recovered during a study of OX40 agonist ivuxolimab in advanced cancers. About the study: One hepatocellular carcinoma and a couple of cutaneous melanoma patients partially responded.

CDR1 SNHLY and CDR2 FYNNEI come from the germline V gene. This CDR3 region has 15 residues. The ends were cut back, 8 bases at V and 0 bases at J, with 14 bases in the middle. Libraries were prepared by immunoSEQ multiplex PCR; TCRdb keeps only in-frame clonotypes and omits some of them. The table lists roughly 86,000 clones, roughly 92% of them singletons. This clone was detected only once. This TCR was recovered from an adult with an advanced solid tumor such as melanoma, head and neck, liver or kidney cancer. This sequence joins TRBV2 and TRBJ2-1; D may be TRBD2 (6 bases). The sample in question was CD4+ or CD8+ T cells sorted from blood, obtained in a trial of the OX40 agonist ivuxolimab. CDR3 in amino acids: CASGQLGSSYNEQFF. CDR3 DNA sequence: TGTGCCAGCGGGCAACTCGGGAGCTCCTACAATGAGCAGTTCTTC.